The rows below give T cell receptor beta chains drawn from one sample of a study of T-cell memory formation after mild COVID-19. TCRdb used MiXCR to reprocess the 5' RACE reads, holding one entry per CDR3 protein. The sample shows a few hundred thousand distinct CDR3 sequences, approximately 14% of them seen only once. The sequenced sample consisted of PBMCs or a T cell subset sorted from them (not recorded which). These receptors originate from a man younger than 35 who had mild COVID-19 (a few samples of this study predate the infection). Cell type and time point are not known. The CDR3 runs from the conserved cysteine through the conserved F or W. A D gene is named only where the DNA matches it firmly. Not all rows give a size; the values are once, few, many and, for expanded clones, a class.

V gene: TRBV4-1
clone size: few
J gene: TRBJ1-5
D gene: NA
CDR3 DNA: TGCGCCAGCAGCCAAGAACGGGGGGACCAGCCCCAGCATTTT
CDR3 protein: CASSQERGDQPQHF

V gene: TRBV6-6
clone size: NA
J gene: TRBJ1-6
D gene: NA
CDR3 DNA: TGTGCCAGCAGTCCAGACAGCCCAAAGAATTCACCCCTCCACTTT
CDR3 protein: CASSPDSPKNSPLHF

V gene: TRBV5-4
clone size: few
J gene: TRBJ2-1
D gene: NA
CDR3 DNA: TGTGCCAGCAGTATAGGACGGACGCCAACTGGGCAGTTCTTC
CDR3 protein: CASSIGRTPTGQFF

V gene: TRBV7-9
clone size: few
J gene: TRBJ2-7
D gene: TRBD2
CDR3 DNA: TGTGCCAGCAGCCGTAGCGGGGGGTCTCCCTACGAGCAGTACTTC
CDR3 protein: CASSRSGGSPYEQYF

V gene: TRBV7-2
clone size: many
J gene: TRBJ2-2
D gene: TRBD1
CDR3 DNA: TGTGCCAGCAGCTTCTCTGGGACAGCTAACACCGGGGAGCTGTTTTTT
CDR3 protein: CASSFSGTANTGELFF

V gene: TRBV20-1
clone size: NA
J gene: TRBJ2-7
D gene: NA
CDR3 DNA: TGCAGTGCTAGAGCCGGGGCTACCTACGAGCAGTACTTC
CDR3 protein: CSARAGATYEQYF

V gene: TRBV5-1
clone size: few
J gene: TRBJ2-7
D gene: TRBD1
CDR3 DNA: TGCGCCAGCAACTTACTCGGGACAGGGGAAGGGGAGCAGTACTTC
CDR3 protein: CASNLLGTGEGEQYF

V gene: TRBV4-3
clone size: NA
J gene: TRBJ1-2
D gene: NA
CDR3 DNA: TGCGCCAGCAGCCAAGAACTGAGCTTCCCATATGGCTACACCTTC
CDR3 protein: CASSQELSFPYGYTF

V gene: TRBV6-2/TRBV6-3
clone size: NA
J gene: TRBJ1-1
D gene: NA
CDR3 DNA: TGTGCCGCCAAAACAGGACGCACTGAAGCTTTCTTT
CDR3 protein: CAAKTGRTEAFF

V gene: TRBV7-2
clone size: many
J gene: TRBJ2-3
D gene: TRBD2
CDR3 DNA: TGTGCCAGCCCAGCGGGGGGGCGTACAGATACGCAGTATTTT
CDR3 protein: CASPAGGRTDTQYF

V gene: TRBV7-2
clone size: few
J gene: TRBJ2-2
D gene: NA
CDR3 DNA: TGTGCCAGCAGCTTCCAAAAAGCGAGCGGGGAGCTGTTTTTT
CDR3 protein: CASSFQKASGELFF

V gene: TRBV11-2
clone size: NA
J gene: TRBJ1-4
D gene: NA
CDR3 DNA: TGTGCCAGCAGCCGGGACATCGGTAGTGAAAAACTGTTTTTT
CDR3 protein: CASSRDIGSEKLFF

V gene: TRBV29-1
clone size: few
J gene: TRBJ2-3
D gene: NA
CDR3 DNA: TGCAGCGTTGACATCGGACATCTTCGAACAGATACGCAGTATTTT
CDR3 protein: CSVDIGHLRTDTQYF

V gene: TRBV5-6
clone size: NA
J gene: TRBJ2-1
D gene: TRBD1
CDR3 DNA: TGTGCCAGCAGCTTGGTAGGGACAGGGGGTGGCGAGCAGTTCTTC
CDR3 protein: CASSLVGTGGGEQFF

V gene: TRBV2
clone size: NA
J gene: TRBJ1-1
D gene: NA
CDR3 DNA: TGTGCCAGCACCCCCTCACGGGACACTGAAGCTTTCTTT
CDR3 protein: CASTPSRDTEAFF

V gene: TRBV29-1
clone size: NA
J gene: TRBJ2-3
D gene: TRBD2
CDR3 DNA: TGCAGCGGTACTAGCGATAGCACAGATACGCAGTATTTT
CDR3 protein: CSGTSDSTDTQYF